The rows below give T cell receptor beta chains drawn from one sample of a study of blood T cell repertoires in COVID-19. Only in-frame clones appear in the TCRdb table, and some are missing; sequencing was by immunoSEQ multiplex PCR. Seen here are roughly 280,000 clones, about nine tenths observed once, and the top ten hold approximately 2%. The specimen sequenced was PBMCs or T cells enriched from blood (not recorded which). All receptors come from a woman aged 55-69 years who had recovered from COVID-19. CDR3s include the opening cysteine and the closing phenylalanine or tryptophan. The D gene is left open where the match is weak. Rows give clone size only sometimes, using once, few, many, or a class for an expanded clone.

v_gene	d_gene	j_gene	abundance	CDR3nt	CDR3aa
TRBV27	NA	TRBJ1-3	NA	TGTGCCAGCAGTTTAGGGGCCGGATTCTCTGGAAACACCATATATTTT	CASSLGAGFSGNTIYF
TRBV3-1/TRBV3-2	TRBD2	TRBJ2-7	once	TGTGCCAGCAGCCAAACCGGGACTAGCAACCACGAGCAGTACTTC	CASSQTGTSNHEQYF
TRBV6-5	NA	TRBJ1-1	NA	TGTGCCAGCTCACCCCGCGGGGCTCTCCCGGAAGCTTTCTTT	CASSPRGALPEAFF
TRBV2	TRBD1	TRBJ1-2	few	TGTGCCAGCAGCCCCGGGACAGGGAACTATGGCTACACCTTC	CASSPGTGNYGYTF
TRBV2	TRBD1	TRBJ1-5	NA	TGTGCCAGCAGAGACAGGGGTCAGCCCCAGCATTTT	CASRDRGQPQHF
TRBV6-5	NA	TRBJ1-2	NA	TGTGCCAGCAGGGACAGAAACTATGGCTACACCTTC	CASRDRNYGYTF
TRBV30	TRBD1	TRBJ1-2	NA	TGTGCCTGGAGTGTCCCGGGACAGCAAACTAACTATGGCTACACCTTC	CAWSVPGQQTNYGYTF
TRBV11-2	NA	TRBJ1-4	NA	TGTGCCAGCCGAAAAGCCCTTAATGAAAAACTGTTTTTT	CASRKALNEKLFF
TRBV20-1	NA	TRBJ1-1	NA	TGCACCACACACCGGAACACTGAAGCTTTCTTT	CTTHRNTEAFF
TRBV6-5	TRBD2	TRBJ2-1	NA	TGTGCCAGCAGGTCCCTAGCGGGGGGCAATGAGCAGTTCTTC	CASRSLAGGNEQFF
TRBV5-4	NA	TRBJ1-1	once	TGTGCCAGCAGGGCCACGTGGGGGACGGGAGGAACTGAAGCTTTCTTT	CASRATWGTGGTEAFF
TRBV15	TRBD1	TRBJ1-1	NA	TGTGCCACCAGCAGAGATCGTCTCGGGACAGTGGCTTTCTTT	CATSRDRLGTVAFF
TRBV9	TRBD1	TRBJ1-6	NA	TGTGCCAGCAGCGCCAGACAGGGAGTGATTTCACCCCTCCACTTT	CASSARQGVISPLHF
TRBV28	TRBD1	TRBJ2-5	NA	TGTGCCACCCACGGCAGGGGGCGAGAGACCCAGTACTTC	CATHGRGRETQYF
TRBV7-9	NA	TRBJ2-3	NA	TGTGCCAGCAGCATAGGGACTTCTACAGATACGCAGTATTTT	CASSIGTSTDTQYF
TRBV5-5	TRBD1	TRBJ1-5	once	TGTGCCAGCAGCTTGGAATTGGTCAGGGGGCGACAGCCCCAGCATTTT	CASSLELVRGRQPQHF
TRBV2	NA	TRBJ1-1	NA	TGTGCCAGCACCCAGTCAAACACTGAAGCTTTCTTT	CASTQSNTEAFF
TRBV5-1	TRBD1	TRBJ1-5	NA	TGCGCCAGCAGCTTCGGGACAGATCAGCCCCAGCATTTT	CASSFGTDQPQHF
TRBV4-2	NA	TRBJ1-2	NA	TGTGCCAGCAGCCGCCAAGATCTTAACAGCGGTAACTATGGCTACACCTTC	CASSRQDLNSGNYGYTF